Listed here are 16 T cell receptor beta chains from one sample, sequenced in a study of cytomegalovirus exposure and HLA in healthy donors. In the PCR, 60 Vbeta and 13 Jbeta primers were used. Data came from immunoSEQ multiplex PCR; TCRdb stores just in-frame clones and leaves some out. The table for this sample gives fewer than 45,000 clones. Material for sequencing was PBMCs. These TCRs come from a woman in her 30s in good health and CMV-seronegative.

The chain is built from TRBV5-1 and TRBJ2-6; possibly TRBD1 for D (5 bases). V dropped 7 bases and J dropped 0 bases, with 23 bases sitting between them. The CDR3 is 19 residues long. From germline, CDR1 is SGHRS and CDR2 YFSETQ. The DNA of the CDR3 is TGCGCCAGCCGGACAAAGGCAAGACGTAACGACTCTGGGGCCAACGTCCTGACTTTC. It encodes CASRTKARRNDSGANVLTF.

This chain uses TRBV19 with TRBJ1-5; D possibly corresponds to TRBD1 (6 bases). V was shortened by 10 bases and J by 3 bases, with 10 bases between the two germline ends. This CDR3 is built from 12 residues. From germline, CDR1 is LNHDA and CDR2 SQIVND (reference sequence). The CDR3 sequence: CATQGYNQPQHF. The CDR3 region has the DNA TGTGCCACACAGGGTTACAATCAGCCCCAGCATTTT.

CDR3 bases: TGTGCCAGCAGCTTAAGGGGCGGGGCCCTAGCCTACGAGCAGTACTTC. It specifies CASSLRGGALAYEQYF. This chain connects TRBV11-2 to TRBJ2-7; tentative D call: TRBD2 (6 bases). Trimming cost V 2 bases and J 2 bases, with 16 bases left between them. The CDR3 spans 16 residues. From germline, CDR1 is SGHAT and CDR2 FQNNGV.

This chain joins TRBV6-5 and TRBJ1-4, with D perhaps TRBD1 (5 bases). Germline loops: CDR1 MNHEY, CDR2 SVGAGI. The V gene lost 2 bases and the J gene lost 7 bases, with 8 bases spanning the gap. This CDR3 spans 13 amino acids. The CDR3 sequence: CASSYVGGEKLFF. For the CDR3, the DNA is TGTGCCAGCAGTTACGTGGGGGGTGAAAAACTGTTTTTT.

The CDR3 DNA reads TGCAGCGCTGACACCGCAGATGGCTACACCTTC. Encoded protein: CSADTADGYTF. The J gene is TRBJ1-2, the V gene TRBV29-1; D uncertain. Germline loops: CDR1 SQVTM, CDR2 ANQGSEA. V was clipped by 7 bases and J by 6 bases, with 12 bases between them. This CDR3 has 11 amino acids. The full variable domain, its missing parts supplied by reference TRBV29-1 and TRBJ1-2, is SAVISQKPSRDICQRGTSLTIQCQVDSQVTMMFWYRQQPGQSLTLIATANQGSEATYESGFVIDKFPISRPNLTFSTLTVSNMSPEDSSIYLCSADTADGYTFGSGTRLTVV.

This chain links TRBV19 with TRBJ1-5; D gene unclear. Trimming shortened V by 7 bases and J by 2 bases, and 21 bases separated the two germline ends. This CDR3 spans 17 amino acids. Germline assignment: CDR1 LNHDA and CDR2 SQIVND (reference sequence). The CDR3 DNA reads as TGTGCCAGTATGCGGGTTCGGACGGCACTCGGCAATCAGCCCCAGCATTTT. Translation gives CASMRVRTALGNQPQHF.

The chain uses TRBV19 and TRBJ1-5; D is undetermined. Trimming took 3 bases from V and 3 from J, leaving 9 bases between them. Germline lookup yields CDR1 LNHDA and CDR2 SQIVND (reference sequence). The CDR3 covers 14 residues. The CDR3 protein is CASSIGQNNQPQHF. The CDR3 region has the DNA TGTGCCAGTAGTATTGGCCAGAACAATCAGCCCCAGCATTTT.

The chain joins TRBV27 to TRBJ2-5; the match to TRBD2 covers 8 bases. J lost 1 base, V lost 4 bases, and 2 bases had no gene match. The CDR3 has 14 amino acids. Looked up from germline, CDR1 is MNHEY and CDR2 is SMNVEV (reference sequence). The CDR3 DNA is TGTGCCAGCAGTTCCGGACTAGCCCAAGAGACCCAGTACTTC. It encodes CASSSGLAQETQYF.

The chain uses TRBV4-1 and TRBJ2-5; D may be TRBD2 (5 bases). This CDR3 has 15 residues. Germline loops: CDR1 MGHRA, CDR2 YSYEKL. Trimming took 3 bases from V and 5 from J, leaving 16 bases between them. CDR3 residues: CASSQGSWGAETQYF. The CDR3 DNA reads as TGCGCCAGCAGCCAGGGGTCATGGGGAGCGGAGACCCAGTACTTC.

The V gene is TRBV18, the J gene TRBJ2-7; D might be TRBD1 (6 bases). The CDR3 is made up of 13 amino acids. Trimming pared 5 bases from V and 3 bases from J, leaving 11 bases between. In germline, CDR1 is KGHSH, CDR2 LQKENI. The CDR3 spells CASSSGQYYEQYF. As DNA, the CDR3 is TGTGCCAGCTCATCAGGACAGTACTACGAGCAGTACTTC. Together with reference TRBV18 and TRBJ2-7, the CDR3 gives the full variable domain: NAGVMQNPRHLVRRRGQEARLRCSPMKGHSHVYWYRQLPEEGLKFMVYLQKENIIDESGMPKERFSAEFPKEGPSILRIQQVVRGDSAAYFCASSSGQYYEQYFGPGTRLTVT.

This chain links TRBV30 with TRBJ2-7; 7 bases match TRBD1. The ends lost 6 bases at V and 3 bases at J; junction bases unmatched: 5. The CDR3 is made up of 12 amino acids. Germline CDR1 is GTSNPN and CDR2 is SVGIG (reference sequence). For the CDR3, the DNA is TGTGCCTGCCGGGACAGTCACTACGAGCAGTACTTC. Encoded protein: CACRDSHYEQYF.

The chain recombines TRBV27 with TRBJ1-4; a weak D match, TRBD1 (5 bases). V lost 3 bases and J 8 bases, leaving 10 bases between the germline ends. The CDR3 runs to 13 residues. Looked up from germline, CDR1 is MNHEY and CDR2 is SMNVEV (reference sequence). The CDR3: CASSFYGAEKLFF. The DNA of the CDR3 is TGTGCCAGCAGTTTTTATGGGGCGGAAAAACTGTTTTTT.

In DNA, the CDR3 is TGTGCCAGCAGTGAATTAACAGGGAGCTCTGGAAACACCATATATTTT. This codes for CASSELTGSSGNTIYF. The V call is TRBV25-1, the J call TRBJ1-3; perhaps TRBD1 as D (6 bases). This CDR3 has 16 amino acids. V gave up 1 base and J gave up 0 bases, with 10 bases separating them. Per germline, CDR1 MGHDK and CDR2 SYGVNS.

This sequence joins TRBV19 and TRBJ1-1; D call uncertain. Between the trimmed V and J ends, which lost 3 bases and 0 bases, there was a span of 11 bases. Germline values: CDR1 LNHDA, CDR2 SQIVND (reference sequence). The CDR3 loop spans 15 amino acids. The CDR3 spells CASSMNRVVNTEAFF. The CDR3, as DNA: TGTGCCAGTAGTATGAACAGAGTAGTGAACACTGAAGCTTTCTTT.

This chain links TRBV7-9 with TRBJ2-3, with D perhaps matching TRBD1 (8 bases). V dropped 4 bases and J dropped 1 base, with 12 bases sitting between them. Germline CDR1 reads SEHNR; CDR2 reads FQNEAQ (reference sequence). The CDR3 length is 15 residues. In DNA form, the CDR3 reads TGTGCCAGCAGCTCCACAGGGGGGGGCACAGATACGCAGTATTTT. This gives the protein CASSSTGGGTDTQYF.

The chain couples TRBV4-1 to TRBJ2-7, with 7 bases that match TRBD1. Germline CDR1 and CDR2: MGHRA and YSYEKL. The CDR3 runs 15 residues. J gave up 0 bases and V 1 base, and 3 bases lay outside the gene matches. The CDR3 DNA sequence: TGCGCCAGCAGCCAAGTCTGGACAGGCTCCTACGAGCAGTACTTC. This sequence encodes CASSQVWTGSYEQYF.